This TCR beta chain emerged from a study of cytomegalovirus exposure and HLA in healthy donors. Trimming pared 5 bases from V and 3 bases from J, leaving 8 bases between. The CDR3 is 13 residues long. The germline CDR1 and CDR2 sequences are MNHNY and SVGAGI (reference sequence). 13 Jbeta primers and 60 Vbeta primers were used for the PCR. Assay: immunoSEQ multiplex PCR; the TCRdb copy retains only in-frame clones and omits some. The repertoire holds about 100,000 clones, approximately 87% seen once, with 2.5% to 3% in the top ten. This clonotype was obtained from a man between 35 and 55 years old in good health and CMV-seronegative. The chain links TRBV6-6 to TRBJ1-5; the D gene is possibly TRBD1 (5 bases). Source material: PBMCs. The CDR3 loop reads CASSGHYNQPQHF. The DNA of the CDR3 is TGTGCCAGCAGTGGACACTACAATCAGCCCCAGCATTTT.